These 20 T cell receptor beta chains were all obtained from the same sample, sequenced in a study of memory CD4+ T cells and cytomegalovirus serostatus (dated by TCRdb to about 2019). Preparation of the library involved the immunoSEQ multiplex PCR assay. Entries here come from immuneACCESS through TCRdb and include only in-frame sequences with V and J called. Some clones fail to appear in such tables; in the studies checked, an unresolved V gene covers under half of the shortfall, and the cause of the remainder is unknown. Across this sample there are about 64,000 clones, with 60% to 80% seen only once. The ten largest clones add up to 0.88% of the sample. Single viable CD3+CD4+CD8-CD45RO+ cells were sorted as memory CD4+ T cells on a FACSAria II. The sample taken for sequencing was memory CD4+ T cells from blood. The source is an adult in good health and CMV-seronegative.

For the CDR3, the DNA is TGCGCCAGCAGCTTGGGACAGGGGGCCAACTATGGCTACACCTTC. Protein product: CASSLGQGANYGYTF. This chain uses TRBV5-1 with TRBJ1-2; 10 bases are a match to TRBD1. CDR3 length: 15 amino acids. Germline loops: CDR1 SGHRS, CDR2 YFSETQ. J lost 2 bases, V lost 0 bases, and 1 base had no gene match.

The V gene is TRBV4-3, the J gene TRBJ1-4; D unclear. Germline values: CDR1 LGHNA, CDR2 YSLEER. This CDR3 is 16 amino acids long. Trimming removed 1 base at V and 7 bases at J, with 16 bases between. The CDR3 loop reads CASSQVGGMGSEKLFF. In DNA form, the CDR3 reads TGCGCCAGCAGCCAAGTTGGAGGGATGGGCTCTGAAAAACTGTTTTTT.

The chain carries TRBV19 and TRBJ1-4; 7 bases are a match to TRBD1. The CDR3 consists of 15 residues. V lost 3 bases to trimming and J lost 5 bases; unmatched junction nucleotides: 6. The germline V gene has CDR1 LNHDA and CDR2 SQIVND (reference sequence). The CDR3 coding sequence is TGTGCCAGTAGTATGCGGCAGGGGGGCAATGAAAAACTGTTTTTT. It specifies CASSMRQGGNEKLFF.

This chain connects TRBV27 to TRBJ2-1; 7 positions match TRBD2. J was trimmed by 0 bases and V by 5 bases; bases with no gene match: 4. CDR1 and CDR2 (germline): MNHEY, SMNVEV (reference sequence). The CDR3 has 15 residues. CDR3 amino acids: CASSLAASSYNEQFF. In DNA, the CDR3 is TGTGCCAGCAGTCTAGCGGCAAGCTCCTACAATGAGCAGTTCTTC.

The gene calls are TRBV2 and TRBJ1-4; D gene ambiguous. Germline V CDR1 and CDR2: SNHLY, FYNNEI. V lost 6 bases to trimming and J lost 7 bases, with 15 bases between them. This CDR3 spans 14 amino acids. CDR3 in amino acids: CASSTGLEGEKLFF. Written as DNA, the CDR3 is TGTGCCAGCAGCACCGGACTAGAGGGTGAAAAACTGTTTTTT.

CDR3 nucleotide sequence: TGTGCCAGCAGTGAATTCGGGAGCTCTGGGGCCAACGTCCTGACTTTC. This translates into CASSEFGSSGANVLTF. This chain links TRBV2 with TRBJ2-6; tentative D call: TRBD2 (6 bases). V was clipped by 2 bases and J by 0 bases, with 8 bases between them. The CDR3 is 16 residues long. Germline lookup yields CDR1 SNHLY and CDR2 FYNNEI.

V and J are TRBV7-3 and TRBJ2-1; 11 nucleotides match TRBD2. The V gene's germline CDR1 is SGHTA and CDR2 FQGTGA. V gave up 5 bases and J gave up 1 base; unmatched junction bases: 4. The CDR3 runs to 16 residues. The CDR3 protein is CASSRTSGSSYNEQFF. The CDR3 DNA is TGTGCCAGCAGCCGGACTAGCGGGTCATCCTACAATGAGCAGTTCTTC.

The CDR3 bases are TGCGCCAGCAGCCTGACCGGGACTAGCGGGAGGGCGTCTTCTGAGCAGTTCTTC. Its protein is CASSLTGTSGRASSEQFF. The gene calls are TRBV4-3 and TRBJ2-1, with 16 nucleotides matching TRBD2. The CDR3 runs 18 residues. V was clipped by 4 bases and J by 9 bases; unmatched bases: 12. CDR1 is LGHNA and CDR2 is YSLEER in the germline V gene.

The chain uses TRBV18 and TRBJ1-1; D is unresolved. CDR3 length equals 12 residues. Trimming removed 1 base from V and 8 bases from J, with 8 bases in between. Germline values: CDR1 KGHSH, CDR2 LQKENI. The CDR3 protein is CASSPQAREAFF. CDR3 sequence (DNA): TGTGCCAGCTCACCACAGGCTAGGGAAGCTTTCTTT.

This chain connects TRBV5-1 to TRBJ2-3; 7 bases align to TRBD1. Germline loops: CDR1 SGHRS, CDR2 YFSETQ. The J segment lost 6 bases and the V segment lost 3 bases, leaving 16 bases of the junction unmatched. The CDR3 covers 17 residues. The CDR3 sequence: CASSSRKTGAPWDTQYF. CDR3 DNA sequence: TGCGCCAGCAGCTCCAGGAAAACAGGGGCCCCGTGGGATACGCAGTATTTT.

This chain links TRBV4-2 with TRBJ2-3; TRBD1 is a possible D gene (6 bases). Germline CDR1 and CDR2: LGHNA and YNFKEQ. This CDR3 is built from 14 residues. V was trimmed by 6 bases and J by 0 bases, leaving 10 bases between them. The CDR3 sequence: CASRSRGSTDTQYF. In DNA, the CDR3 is TGTGCCAGCAGATCTAGGGGGAGCACAGATACGCAGTATTTT.

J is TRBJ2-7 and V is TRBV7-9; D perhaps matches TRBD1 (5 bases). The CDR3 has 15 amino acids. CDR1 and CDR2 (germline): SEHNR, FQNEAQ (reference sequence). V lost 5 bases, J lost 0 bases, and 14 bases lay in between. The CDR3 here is CASSPGVTDSYEQYF. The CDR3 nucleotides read TGTGCCAGCAGCCCTGGCGTGACAGACTCCTACGAGCAGTACTTC. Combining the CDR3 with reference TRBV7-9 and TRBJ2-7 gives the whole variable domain DTGVSQNPRHKITKRGQNVTFRCDPISEHNRLYWYRQTLGQGPEFLTYFQNEAQLEKSRLLSDRFSAERPKGSFSTLEIQRTEQGDSAMYLCASSPGVTDSYEQYFGPGTRLTVT.

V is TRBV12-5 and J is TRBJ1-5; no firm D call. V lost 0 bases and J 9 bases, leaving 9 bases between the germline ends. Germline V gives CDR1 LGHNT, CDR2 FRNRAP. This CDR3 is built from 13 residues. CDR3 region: CASGLVLGGPQHF. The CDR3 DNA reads TGTGCTAGTGGTTTGGTACTGGGAGGGCCCCAGCATTTT.

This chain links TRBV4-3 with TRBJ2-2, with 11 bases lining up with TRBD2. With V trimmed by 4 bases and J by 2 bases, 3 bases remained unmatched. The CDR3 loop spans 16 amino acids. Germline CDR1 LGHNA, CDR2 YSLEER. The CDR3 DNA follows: TGCGCCAGCAGCCTGCTAGCGGGAGGTAACACCGGGGAGCTGTTTTTT. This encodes CASSLLAGGNTGELFF.

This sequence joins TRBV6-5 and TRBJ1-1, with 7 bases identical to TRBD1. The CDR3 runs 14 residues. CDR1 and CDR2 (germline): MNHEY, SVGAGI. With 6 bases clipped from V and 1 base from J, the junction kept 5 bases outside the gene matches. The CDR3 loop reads CASRGGQPNTEAFF. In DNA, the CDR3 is TGTGCCAGCAGGGGGGGACAGCCGAACACTGAAGCTTTCTTT.

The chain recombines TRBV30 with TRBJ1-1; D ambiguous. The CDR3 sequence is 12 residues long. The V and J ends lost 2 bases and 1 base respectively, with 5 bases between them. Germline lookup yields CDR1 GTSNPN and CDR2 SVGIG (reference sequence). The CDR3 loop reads CAWSRPNTEAFF. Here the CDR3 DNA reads TGTGCCTGGAGTCGGCCGAACACTGAAGCTTTCTTT.

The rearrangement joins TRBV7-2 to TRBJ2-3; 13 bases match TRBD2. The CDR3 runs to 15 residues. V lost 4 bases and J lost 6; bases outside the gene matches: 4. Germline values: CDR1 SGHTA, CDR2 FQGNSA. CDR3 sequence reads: CASSSTSGRADTQYF. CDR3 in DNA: TGTGCCAGCAGCTCCACTAGCGGGAGGGCGGATACGCAGTATTTT. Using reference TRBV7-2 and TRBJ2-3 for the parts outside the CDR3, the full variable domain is GAGVSQSPSNKVTEKGKDVELRCDPISGHTALYWYRQSLGQGLEFLIYFQGNSAPDKSGLPSDRFSAERTGGSVSTLTIQRTQQEDSAVYLCASSSTSGRADTQYFGPGTRLTVL.

In nucleotides, the CDR3 is TGTGCCAGCAGTTACACTAGGATTGGCACAGATACGCAGTATTTT. The encoded protein is CASSYTRIGTDTQYF. This chain joins TRBV7-2 and TRBJ2-3, with D possibly being TRBD2 (5 bases). CDR3 length: 15 amino acids. Germline CDR1 reads SGHTA; CDR2 reads FQGNSA. V lost 6 bases and J lost 1, with 14 bases in between.

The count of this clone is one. The CDR3, as DNA: TGTGCCAGCAGTGTCGCAGGGGGCGGCAGCTCCTACGAGCAGTACTTC. This encodes CASSVAGGGSSYEQYF. V gene TRBV6-6 combines with J gene TRBJ2-7; TRBD1 matches 8 bases. V lost 5 bases, J lost 0 bases, and 9 bases stayed unmatched. Germline V CDR1 and CDR2: MNHNY, SVGAGI (reference sequence). This CDR3 contains 16 residues.

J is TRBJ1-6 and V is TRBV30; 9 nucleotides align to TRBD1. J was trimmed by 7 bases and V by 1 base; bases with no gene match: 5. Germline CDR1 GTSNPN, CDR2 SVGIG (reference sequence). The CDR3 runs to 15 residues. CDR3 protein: CAWSGHRGLNSPLHF. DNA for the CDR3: TGTGCCTGGAGTGGCCACAGGGGGCTGAATTCACCCCTCCACTTT.